This TCR beta chain was retrieved from a study of shared clonotypes between healthy human individuals (dated by TCRdb to between 2020 and 2021). About the investigation overall: The cohort comprised two women and three men aged 18 to 49 years. The study deeply sequenced blood TCR repertoires of five healthy adults to estimate repertoire size and the extent of clonotype sharing between individuals. Libraries were prepared and TCR repertoires were sequenced by different laboratories using diverse techniques, in order to increase sequencing depth and limit assay-specific biases. Between about 0.9 and 10 billion PBMCs per donor were obtained by leukapheresis.

A remark on this clone: The target of this receptor is not known. The junction does not match germline at one end; this may be a read error.

Using the deep immunoSEQ assay, TCR CDR3 regions were amplified from genomic DNA by multiplex PCR. Genomic DNA extracted from each cell subset was distributed evenly over all wells of several immunoSEQ 96-well plates, and each plate served as one replicate. For unsorted PBMC, 250 to 300 ng genomic DNA, equal to approximately 30,000 T cell genomes, was loaded into each replicate PCR. Ten immunoSEQ deep assay plates were used to sequence unsorted PBMC genomic DNA. The purified libraries were quantified using a Qubit 3.0 fluorometer, sized with a Bioanalyzer 2100, and then quantified again using the KAPA Library Quantification kit. Every immunoSEQ 96-well plate was sequenced on a dedicated single-read 150-cycle Illumina NextSeq 550 flow cell. As for how the authors treated the data: Because only junctional sequences without quality scores were contained in the immunoSEQ output, filtering matching that applied to full-length reads could not be performed. Sequences were annotated with PyIR, a Python wrapper for IgBLAST v1.9, and V/J genes and CDR3 were assigned using IMGT germline references. Reads with weak V/J assignments (E-value above 1e-6), missing CDR3, stop codons, out-of-frame junctions, or ambiguous translated residues were removed. A V3J clonotype was defined by an identical inferred V gene, J gene, and CDR3 amino acid sequence. The percentage overlap between two repertoires was calculated by dividing the number of shared unique clonotypes by the size of the smaller repertoire. Three approaches were used to assess repertoire richness: RTK rarefaction, the Chao1 estimator, and Recon v2.1 estimates of unobserved clonotypes. The source is immuneACCESS, and TCRdb retained only in-frame sequences with V and J called. Part of the clones is not carried over; for the studies checked, unresolved V genes explain less than half of this, and the remainder is unexplained. V, J and clone size were drawn from that table, and D and trimming were deduced from the DNA. Present in this sample are fewer than 650,000 clones, roughly four fifths of which were seen just once. The ten biggest clones cover over 10% of the sample.

Results the study describes overall, beyond this receptor: The genetic and exposure-history diversity represented was limited by the small number of donors. Only blood was sampled, and tissue TCR repertoires likely differ from those in blood. Pairwise subsampling indicated that sequencing depth was expected to affect the degree of clonotype sharing among donors.

The donors were healthy, HIV-negative adults who had no recently reported acute infections or vaccinations. Every donor was a Caucasian adult living in Nashville, Tennessee, USA. For unsorted samples, 90 million to 95 million PBMCs were counted, and genomic DNA was extracted using the QIAamp DNA Blood Mini kit. Blood was collected by leukapheresis, and PBMCs were isolated by Ficoll-Histopaque density gradient centrifugation and then cryopreserved in liquid nitrogen vapor phase. The CDR3, from cysteine to phenylalanine, totals 15 residues. The retained sequence is limited to the CDR3, 45 bases, with the frame set at the first base. Based on the germline V gene, the CDR1 and CDR2 sequences are MGHRA and YSYEKL.

The receptor chain draws on TRBV4-1 and TRBJ1-2; 7 central nucleotides agree with TRBD1. What was sequenced was PBMCs. The sequence was obtained from a woman in her thirties or forties in good health. Some clones in this sample may be carry-over from other donors' samples. This receptor has the CDR3 CASSQVGDRSYGHTF. The nucleotides read TGCGCCAGCAGCCAAGTTGGGGACAGAAGCTATGGCCACACCTTC.